The rows below give T cell receptor beta chains drawn from one sample of a study of CXCR3-negative and CXCR3-positive naive CD8 T cells. TCRdb re-called the 5' RACE reads and gives one entry per CDR3 protein, without DNA. Seen in this sample are about 130,000 distinct CDR3 sequences; the ten most common clones hold about 0.44%. Input material: naive CXCR3- CD8+ T cells from blood. The receptors were gathered from a human donor in good health. Some clones in this sample may be carry-over from other donors' samples. CDR3s include the opening cysteine and the closing phenylalanine or tryptophan.

J gene | V gene | CDR3 protein
TRBJ2-3 | TRBV12-3/TRBV12-4 | CASSLGQADTQYF
TRBJ2-3 | TRBV10-1 | CASIILRASGKNSTDTQYF
TRBJ1-1 | TRBV5-5 | CASSWTVTEAFF
TRBJ2-1 | TRBV29-1 | CSVVTALAGEQFF
TRBJ2-3 | TRBV27 | CASGLTYTDTQYF
TRBJ1-5 | TRBV19 | CASSIGEGQPQHF
TRBJ2-7 | TRBV27 | CASKTGLADNEQFF
TRBJ1-1 | TRBV15 | CATSRSRQSEAFF
TRBJ2-7 | TRBV7-6 | CASSLAGGISYEQYF
TRBJ2-5 | TRBV12-3/TRBV12-4 | CASSLEAFETQYF
TRBJ2-5 | TRBV12-3/TRBV12-4 | CASSSFNLAGDGETQYF
TRBJ2-1 | TRBV12-3/TRBV12-4 | CASIPPGGRNEQFF
TRBJ2-7 | TRBV14 | CASSQKPVNLQMEQYF
TRBJ1-1 | TRBV4-2 | CASSGQGSSENTEAFF
TRBJ2-1 | TRBV2 | CASTFLVAVSFEQFF
TRBJ2-2 | TRBV5-1 | CASSFLSAGAGTGELFF
TRBJ2-3 | TRBV5-1 | CASSPGGVATDTQYF
TRBJ1-4 | TRBV4-3 | CASSQGRGAGNEKLFF
TRBJ2-2 | TRBV4-3 | CASSQDVANTGELFF
TRBJ2-7 | TRBV5-4 | CASSLDRVSYEQYF
TRBJ2-5 | TRBV9 | CASSDQEQGGHETQYF
TRBJ1-5 | TRBV28 | CASNSGQPQHF
TRBJ2-2 | TRBV5-8 | CASSPELLQGEITGELFF
TRBJ2-5 | TRBV28 | CASSSTSGPQETQYF
TRBJ2-7 | TRBV7-9 | CASSPRQTNEQYF
TRBJ1-2 | TRBV20-1 | CSARDIGGINYGYTF
TRBJ2-7 | TRBV29-1 | CSAAGTGYEQYF
TRBJ2-4 | TRBV7-6 | CASSNTGGGIDIQYF
TRBJ1-2 | TRBV20-1 | CSAGPGRADGYTF
TRBJ2-2 | TRBV5-1 | CASSLSLVGTGELFF
TRBJ1-1 | TRBV7-2 | CASAAWVGGNTEAFF